This T cell receptor beta chain came from a study of T cells in localized non-small cell lung cancer. General study points: The tumor had only one region sequenced, so heterogeneity remains possible. Researchers found a median around 50 of the top 100 tumor clones in adjacent lung. Uninvolved adjacent lung had higher T cell clonality than tumor and all other tissues.

The CDR3 sequence is 14 residues long. CDR1 is LNHDA, CDR2 SQIVND, per germline (reference sequence). V shed 7 bases and J 1 base; nucleotides not matched to a gene: 5. As regards this clone: The antigen is unknown.

TCRdb keeps only in-frame clones here, not all; method: immunoSEQ multiplex PCR. The top ten hold approximately 2.4% of the sample, which has approximately 47,000 clones, around 87% seen once. The starting material was PBMCs, obtained before any cancer treatment. This clonotype was obtained from a man aged 40 to 69 with stage II lung adenocarcinoma. The chain is built from TRBV19 and TRBJ1-1; 8 nucleotides align to TRBD1. CDR3 nucleotide sequence: TGTGCCAGTACGTCAGGGGGCGCGAACACTGAAGCTTTCTTT. Amino acids: CASTSGGANTEAFF.